What follows describes a single T cell receptor beta chain. These data belong to a study of blood T cell repertoires in COVID-19. The overall study: The origin of the acute and convalescent COVID-19 samples was the United States, Italy and Spain. PBMCs, B-cell-depleted T cells, or T cells were the source of the cDNA or gDNA that made up the material.

The germline gives CDR1 MNHNY, CDR2 SVGAGI (reference sequence). Trimming pared 6 bases from V and 4 bases from J, leaving 15 bases between. This CDR3 is built from 14 residues. Authors' data handling: Cell counts per sample came from amplifying reference gene primers. Sequenced by immunoSEQ multiplex PCR; TCRdb stores in-frame clones only, minus some. The DNA gave D and trimming, while V, J and clone size come from that table. The sample consists of roughly 500,000 clones, about 88% of them appearing once. The genes are TRBV6-6 and TRBJ1-1; no clear D. The clonotype comes from a man between 18 and 29 years old with COVID-19, enrolled during active disease. Sequenced material: peripheral blood. The chain's CDR3 is CASRTGSGGTEAFF. The DNA of the CDR3 is TGTGCCAGCAGGACTGGATCCGGAGGCACTGAAGCTTTCTTT.